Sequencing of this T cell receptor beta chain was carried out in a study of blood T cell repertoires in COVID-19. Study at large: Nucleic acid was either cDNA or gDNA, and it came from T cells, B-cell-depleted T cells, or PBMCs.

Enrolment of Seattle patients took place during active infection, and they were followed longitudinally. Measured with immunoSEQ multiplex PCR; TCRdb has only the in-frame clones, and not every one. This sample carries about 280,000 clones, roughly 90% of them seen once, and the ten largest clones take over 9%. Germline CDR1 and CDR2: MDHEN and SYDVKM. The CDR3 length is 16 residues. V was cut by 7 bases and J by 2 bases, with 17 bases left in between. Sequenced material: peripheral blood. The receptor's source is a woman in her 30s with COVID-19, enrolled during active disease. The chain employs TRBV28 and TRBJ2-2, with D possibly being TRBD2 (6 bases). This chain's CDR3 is CASNPTHGRNTGELFF. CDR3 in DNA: TGTGCCAGCAACCCCACTCACGGGAGAAACACCGGGGAGCTGTTTTTT.